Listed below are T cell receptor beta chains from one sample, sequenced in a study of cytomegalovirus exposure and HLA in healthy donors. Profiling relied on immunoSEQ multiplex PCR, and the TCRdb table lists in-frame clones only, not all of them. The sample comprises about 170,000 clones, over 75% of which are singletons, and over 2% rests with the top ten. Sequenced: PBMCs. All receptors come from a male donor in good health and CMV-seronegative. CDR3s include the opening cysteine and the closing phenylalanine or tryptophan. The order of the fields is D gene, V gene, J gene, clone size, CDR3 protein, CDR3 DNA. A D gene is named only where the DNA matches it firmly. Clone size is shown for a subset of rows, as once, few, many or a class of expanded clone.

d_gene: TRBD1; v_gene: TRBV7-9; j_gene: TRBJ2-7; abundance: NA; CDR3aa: CASSLEGTGEREQYF; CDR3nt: TGTGCCAGCAGCTTAGAAGGGACAGGGGAGAGGGAGCAGTACTTC
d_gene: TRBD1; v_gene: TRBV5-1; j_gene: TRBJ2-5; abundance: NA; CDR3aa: CASSPDRGPPQETQYF; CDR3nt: TGCGCCAGCAGCCCGGACAGGGGTCCCCCCCAAGAGACCCAGTACTTC
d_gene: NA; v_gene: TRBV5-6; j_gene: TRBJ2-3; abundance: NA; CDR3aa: CASSLAQNTQYF; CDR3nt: TGTGCCAGCAGCTTGGCCCAGAATACGCAGTATTTT
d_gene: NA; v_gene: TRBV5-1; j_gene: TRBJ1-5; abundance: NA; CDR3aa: CASSLQPGYNQPQHF; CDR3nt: TGCGCCAGCAGCTTACAACCAGGGTACAATCAGCCCCAGCATTTT
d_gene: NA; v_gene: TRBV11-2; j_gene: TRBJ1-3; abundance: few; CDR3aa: CASSLDGSSGNTIYF; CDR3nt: TGTGCCAGCAGCTTAGACGGTAGCTCTGGAAACACCATATATTTT
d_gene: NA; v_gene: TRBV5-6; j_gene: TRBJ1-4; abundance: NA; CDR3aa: CASSLAGGATNEKLFF; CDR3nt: TGTGCCAGCAGCTTGGCGGGGGGAGCAACTAATGAAAAACTGTTTTTT
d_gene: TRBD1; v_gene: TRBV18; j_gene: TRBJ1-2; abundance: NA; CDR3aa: CASSPRLNTGGMGYGYTF; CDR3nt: TGTGCCAGCTCACCAAGGCTGAATACAGGGGGAATGGGCTATGGCTACACCTTC
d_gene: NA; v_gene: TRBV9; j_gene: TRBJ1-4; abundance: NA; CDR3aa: CASGENEKLFF; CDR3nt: TGTGCCAGCGGGGAGAATGAAAAACTGTTTTTT
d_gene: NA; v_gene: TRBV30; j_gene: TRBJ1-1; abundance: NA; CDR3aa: CAWIVGGTEAFF; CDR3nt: TGTGCCTGGATCGTGGGGGGCACTGAAGCTTTCTTT
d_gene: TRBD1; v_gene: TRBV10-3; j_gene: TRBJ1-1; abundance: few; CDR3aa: CAIKLRTGGNTEAFF; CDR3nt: TGTGCCATCAAATTAAGGACAGGGGGGAACACTGAAGCTTTCTTT
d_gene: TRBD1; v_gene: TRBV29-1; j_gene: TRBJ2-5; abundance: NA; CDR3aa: CSGGRGQETQYF; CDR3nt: TGCAGCGGAGGCAGGGGGCAGGAGACCCAGTACTTC
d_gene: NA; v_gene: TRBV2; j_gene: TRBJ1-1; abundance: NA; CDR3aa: CASSVDTLTEAFF; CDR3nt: TGTGCCAGCAGTGTGGACACCCTAACTGAAGCTTTCTTT
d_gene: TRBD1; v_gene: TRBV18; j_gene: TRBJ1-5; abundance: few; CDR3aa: CASSPSRQGVDQPQHF; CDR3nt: TGTGCCAGCTCACCGAGTCGACAGGGGGTAGATCAGCCCCAGCATTTT
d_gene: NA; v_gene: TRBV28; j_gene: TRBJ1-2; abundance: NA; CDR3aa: CASSFQNYGYTF; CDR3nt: TGTGCCAGCAGTTTCCAGAACTATGGCTACACCTTC